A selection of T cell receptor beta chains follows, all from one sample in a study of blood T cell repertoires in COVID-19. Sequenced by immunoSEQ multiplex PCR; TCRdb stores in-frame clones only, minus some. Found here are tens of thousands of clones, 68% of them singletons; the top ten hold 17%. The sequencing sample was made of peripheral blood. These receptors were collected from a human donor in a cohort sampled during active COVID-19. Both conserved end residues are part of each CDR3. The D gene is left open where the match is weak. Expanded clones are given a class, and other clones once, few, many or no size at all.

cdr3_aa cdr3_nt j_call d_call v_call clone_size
CASSSTSGGNANEQFF TGTGCCAGCAGCTCGACTAGCGGGGGGAATGCCAATGAGCAGTTCTTC TRBJ2-1 TRBD2 TRBV5-4 NA
CASNSRLNTEAFF TGTGCCAGCAATTCAAGACTTAACACTGAAGCTTTCTTT TRBJ1-1 NA TRBV2 NA
CASRGRRRVHTDTQYF TGTGCCAGCCGAGGCAGGAGGAGGGTCCACACAGATACGCAGTATTTT TRBJ2-3 NA TRBV2 NA
CASSLTGTGTEAFF TGTGCCAGCAGTTTGACAGGGACGGGCACTGAAGCTTTCTTT TRBJ1-1 TRBD1 TRBV6-6 few
CASISRGRGRYGYTF TGTGCCAGCATTTCTCGAGGTAGAGGTCGTTATGGCTACACCTTC TRBJ1-2 NA TRBV6-5 NA
CASSKGLAETQYF TGTGCCAGTAGTAAGGGACTAGCGGAGACCCAGTACTTC TRBJ2-5 TRBD2 TRBV19 NA
CASSLSASVDEQYF TGCGCCAGCAGCTTGAGTGCTTCAGTCGACGAGCAGTACTTC TRBJ2-7 NA TRBV5-1 NA
CASSQDEGGGGRNEQFF TGTGCCAGCAGCCAAGATGAGGGCGGAGGAGGTCGGAATGAGCAGTTCTTC TRBJ2-1 NA TRBV3-1/TRBV3-2 few
CSVGLNEQFF TGCAGCGTTGGACTCAATGAGCAGTTCTTC TRBJ2-1 NA TRBV29-1 few
CASSLDWRDYEQYF TGTGCCAGCAGCTTAGACTGGAGGGATTACGAGCAGTACTTC TRBJ2-7 NA TRBV7-2 few
CASSTTSGSIIDTQYF TGTGCCAGTAGTACCACTAGCGGGAGTATTATAGATACGCAGTATTTT TRBJ2-3 TRBD2 TRBV19 NA
CASSSGGAGNIQYF TGTGCCAGCAGCTCTGGGGGGGCAGGAAACATTCAGTACTTC TRBJ2-4 NA TRBV7-2 NA
CASSFDRGNSPLHF TGTGCCAGCAGTTTTGACAGGGGAAATTCACCCCTCCACTTT TRBJ1-6 TRBD1 TRBV27 NA
CASSYRADYDEQFF TGCGCCAGCAGCTACCGGGCCGACTACGATGAGCAGTTCTTC TRBJ2-1 NA TRBV5-1 NA
CSVATIDRTETQYF TGCAGCGTCGCAACCATCGACAGGACGGAGACCCAGTACTTC TRBJ2-5 NA TRBV29-1 NA
CASSSIQGPNEKLFF TGTGCCAGCAGTTCTATCCAGGGGCCTAATGAAAAACTGTTTTTT TRBJ1-4 NA TRBV7-6 NA
CASRTGEWTEAFF TGTGCCAGCAGGACAGGGGAGTGGACTGAAGCTTTCTTT TRBJ1-1 TRBD1 TRBV12-3/TRBV12-4 many
CASRGQTGRVTDTQYF TGTGCCAGCAGGGGCCAAACCGGGCGGGTCACAGATACGCAGTATTTT TRBJ2-3 NA TRBV28 NA
CASSSPGLAVYEQYF TGTGCCAGCAGCTCGCCGGGACTAGCGGTATACGAGCAGTACTTC TRBJ2-7 TRBD2 TRBV7-2 few
CASSAGGFEQYF TGTGCCAGCTCAGCAGGCGGGTTCGAGCAGTACTTC TRBJ2-7 NA TRBV18 NA
CASSFENRGTEAFF TGCGCCAGCAGCTTTGAGAACCGGGGCACTGAAGCTTTCTTT TRBJ1-1 NA TRBV5-1 NA
CASSSPYKTGSTDTQYF TGTGCCAGCAGCTCCCCGTACAAGACAGGGAGCACAGATACGCAGTATTTT TRBJ2-3 TRBD1 TRBV7-6 NA
CASSVAWGGASGYTF TGTGCCAGCAGCGTAGCTTGGGGGGGCGCGTCTGGCTACACCTTC TRBJ1-2 NA TRBV9 NA
CASSLEYREGDEKLFF TGTGCCAGCAGCTTGGAGTACCGAGAGGGGGATGAAAAACTGTTTTTT TRBJ1-4 NA TRBV7-6 NA
CASALSSGRIYEQYF TGTGCCAGTGCTTTGTCTAGCGGGAGGATCTACGAGCAGTACTTC TRBJ2-7 TRBD2 TRBV19 few
CASSSIRGSSPLHF TGTGCCAGCAGCTCCATCAGGGGTTCGTCACCCCTCCACTTT TRBJ1-6 NA TRBV11-2 NA
CAWSRETEAFF TGTGCCTGGAGTCGGGAAACTGAAGCTTTCTTT TRBJ1-1 NA TRBV30 few
CASSLSGGVNYGYTF TGTGCCAGCAGCCTCAGCGGGGGGGTAAACTATGGCTACACCTTC TRBJ1-2 NA TRBV7-9 NA
CASSERGRTGELFF TGTGCCAGCAGCGAGCGGGGGCGGACCGGGGAGCTGTTTTTT TRBJ2-2 TRBD2 TRBV7-2 NA
CASSFSGTAFNSPLHF TGTGCCAGCAGTTTTAGCGGGACAGCCTTTAATTCACCCCTCCACTTT TRBJ1-6 TRBD1 TRBV27 NA
CASRTGTANSPLHF TGTGCCAGCAGAACAGGGACGGCGAATTCACCCCTCCACTTT TRBJ1-6 NA TRBV7-9 few
CASSGDSWETQYF TGTGCCAGCAGTGGGGACAGTTGGGAGACCCAGTACTTC TRBJ2-5 TRBD1 TRBV2 few
CASSRGTGGHTEAFF TGTGCCAGCTCACGGGGGACAGGGGGCCACACTGAAGCTTTCTTT TRBJ1-1 TRBD1 TRBV18 NA
CASSIDVPVYGANVLTF TGTGCCAGTAGTATAGACGTTCCAGTTTATGGGGCCAACGTCCTGACTTTC TRBJ2-6 NA TRBV19 NA
CAISEGQGSQPQHF TGTGCCATCAGTGAGGGACAGGGGAGTCAGCCCCAGCATTTT TRBJ1-5 TRBD1 TRBV10-3 NA
CATKRTGEGNQPQHF TGTGCCACAAAAAGAACAGGGGAGGGCAATCAGCCCCAGCATTTT TRBJ1-5 TRBD1 TRBV19 NA
CASGLVLEGIETGELFF TGTGCTAGTGGTTTGGTACTAGAGGGTATAGAAACCGGGGAGCTGTTTTTT TRBJ2-2 NA TRBV12-5 NA
CASRLLASQETQYF TGTGCCAGCAGACTCCTAGCGTCCCAAGAGACCCAGTACTTC TRBJ2-5 NA TRBV2 few
CASSFGPANEQFF TGTGCCAGCAGTTTCGGTCCCGCAAATGAGCAGTTCTTC TRBJ2-1 NA TRBV12-3/TRBV12-4 NA
CASSISAGLYNQPQHF TGTGCCAGTAGTATATCCGCAGGGCTTTACAATCAGCCCCAGCATTTT TRBJ1-5 NA TRBV19 NA
CASSLSRTGEDGYTF TGTGCCAGCAGTTTATCAAGGACGGGGGAGGATGGCTACACCTTC TRBJ1-2 NA TRBV27 NA
CASSKTENTEAFF TGTGCCAGCAGTAAGACAGAGAACACTGAAGCTTTCTTT TRBJ1-1 NA TRBV12-3/TRBV12-4 NA
CATSDFRSYEQYF TGTGCCACCAGTGATTTTCGCAGCTACGAGCAGTACTTC TRBJ2-7 NA TRBV24-1 NA
CAWGLAVQETQYF TGTGCCTGGGGACTAGCGGTGCAAGAGACCCAGTACTTC TRBJ2-5 TRBD2 TRBV30 NA
CASSLGTGAYEQYF TGTGCCAGCAGCTTAGGGACAGGAGCCTACGAGCAGTACTTC TRBJ2-7 TRBD1 TRBV7-8 NA
CASSQAGSSTDTQYF TGCGCCAGCAGCCAAGCCGGGTCCAGTACAGATACGCAGTATTTT TRBJ2-3 NA TRBV4-1 few
CASSLGGQGSYEQYF TGTGCCAGCAGCTTGGGGGGACAGGGGTCCTACGAGCAGTACTTC TRBJ2-7 TRBD1 TRBV5-6 NA
CASSLGGVETQYF TGTGCCAGCAGTTTAGGGGGGGTTGAGACCCAGTACTTC TRBJ2-5 NA TRBV12-3/TRBV12-4 NA
CASSPGTSGLIRETQYF TGCGCCAGCAGCCCAGGGACTAGCGGATTAATCAGGGAGACCCAGTACTTC TRBJ2-5 TRBD2 TRBV4-1 once
CAWSIRVGQPQHF TGTGCCTGGAGTATTCGGGTTGGGCAGCCCCAGCATTTT TRBJ1-5 NA TRBV30 NA
CASSYNRQGADEQYF TGTGCCAGCAGTTACAATCGACAGGGGGCGGACGAGCAGTACTTC TRBJ2-7 TRBD1 TRBV6-5 NA
CASSERDRGQETQYF TGTGCCAGCAGTGAAAGGGACAGGGGGCAAGAGACCCAGTACTTC TRBJ2-5 TRBD1 TRBV2 NA
CASRTGHSSYNEQFF TGTGCCAGCAGGACGGGACATAGCTCCTACAATGAGCAGTTCTTC TRBJ2-1 NA TRBV7-2 NA
CASIIGQFATNEKLFF TGTGCCAGCATTATAGGACAGTTTGCAACTAATGAAAAACTGTTTTTT TRBJ1-4 NA TRBV2 few
CASSPSGMYQETQYF TGCGCCAGCAGCCCATCGGGGATGTACCAAGAGACCCAGTACTTC TRBJ2-5 NA TRBV4-1 NA